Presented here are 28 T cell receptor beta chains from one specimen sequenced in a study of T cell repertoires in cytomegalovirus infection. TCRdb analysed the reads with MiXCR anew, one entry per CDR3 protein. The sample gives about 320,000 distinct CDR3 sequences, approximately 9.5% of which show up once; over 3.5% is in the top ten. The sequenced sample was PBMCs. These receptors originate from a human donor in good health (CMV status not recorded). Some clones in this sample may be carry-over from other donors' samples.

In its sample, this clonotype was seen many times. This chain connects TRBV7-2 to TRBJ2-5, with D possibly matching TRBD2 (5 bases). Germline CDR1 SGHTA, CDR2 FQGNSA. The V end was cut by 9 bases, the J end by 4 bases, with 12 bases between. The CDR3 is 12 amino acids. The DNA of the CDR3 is TGTGCCAGTTCGGGGATTTTAGAGACCCAGTACTTC. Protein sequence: CASSGILETQYF.

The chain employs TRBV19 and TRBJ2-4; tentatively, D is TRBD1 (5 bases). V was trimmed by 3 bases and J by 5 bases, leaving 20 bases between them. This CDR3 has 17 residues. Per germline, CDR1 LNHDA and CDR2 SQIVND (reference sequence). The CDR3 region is CASSIGLLLQGQNIQYF. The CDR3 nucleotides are TGTGCCAGTAGTATCGGGTTGTTGTTGCAGGGCCAAAACATTCAGTACTTC.

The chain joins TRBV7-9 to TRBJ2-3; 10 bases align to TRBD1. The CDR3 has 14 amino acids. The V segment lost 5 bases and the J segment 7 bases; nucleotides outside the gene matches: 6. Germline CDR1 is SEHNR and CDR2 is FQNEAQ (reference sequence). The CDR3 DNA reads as TGTGCCAGCAGCATCGGGACAGGGGATAATACGCAGTATTTT. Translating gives CASSIGTGDNTQYF.

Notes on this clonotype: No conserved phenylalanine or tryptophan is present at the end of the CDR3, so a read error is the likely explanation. In DNA form, the CDR3 reads TGTGCCAGCAGCTTAGGCCCACGACAGTGCGGCGGGGAGCTGTTTTGT. Its translation is CASSLGPRQCGGELFC. This chain uses TRBV7-2 with TRBJ2-2; possible D gene TRBD1, 5 bases. The V gene lost 1 base and the J gene lost 7 bases, with 16 bases spanning the gap. CDR3 length equals 16 residues. Per germline, CDR1 SGHTA and CDR2 FQGNSA.

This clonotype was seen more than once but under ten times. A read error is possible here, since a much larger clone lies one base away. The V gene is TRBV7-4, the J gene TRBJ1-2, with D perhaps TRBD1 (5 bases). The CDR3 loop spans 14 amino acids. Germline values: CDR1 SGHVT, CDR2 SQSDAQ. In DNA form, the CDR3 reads TGTGCCAGCAGGCCGAAACCGGGACTCTATGCCTACACCTTC. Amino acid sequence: CASRPKPGLYAYTF.

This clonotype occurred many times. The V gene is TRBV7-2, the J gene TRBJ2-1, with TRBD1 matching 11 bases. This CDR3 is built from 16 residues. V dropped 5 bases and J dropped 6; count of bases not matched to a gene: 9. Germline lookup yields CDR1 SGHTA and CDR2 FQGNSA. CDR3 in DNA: TGTGCCAGCAGCCCTACACCCGGGACAGGGGGCAATGAGCAGTTCTTC. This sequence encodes CASSPTPGTGGNEQFF.

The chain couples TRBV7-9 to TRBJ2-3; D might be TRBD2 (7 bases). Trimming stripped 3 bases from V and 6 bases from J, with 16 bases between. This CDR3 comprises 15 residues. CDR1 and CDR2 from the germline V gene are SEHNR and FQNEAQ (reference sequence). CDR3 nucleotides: TGTGCCAGCAGCTTTGGGCGGGGGCGCGCCGATACGCAGTATTTT. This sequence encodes CASSFGRGRADTQYF. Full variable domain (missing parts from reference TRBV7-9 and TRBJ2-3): DTGVSQNPRHKITKRGQNVTFRCDPISEHNRLYWYRQTLGQGPEFLTYFQNEAQLEKSRLLSDRFSAERPKGSFSTLEIQRTEQGDSAMYLCASSFGRGRADTQYFGPGTRLTVL.

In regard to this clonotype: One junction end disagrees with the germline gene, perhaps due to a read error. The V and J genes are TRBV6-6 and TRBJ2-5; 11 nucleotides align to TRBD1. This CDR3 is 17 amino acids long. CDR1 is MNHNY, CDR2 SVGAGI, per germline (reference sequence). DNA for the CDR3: TGTGCCATTTTGAAGGACAGGGGGCCGCGGGGTCAAGGGACCCAGTACTTC. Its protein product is CAILKDRGPRGQGTQYF.

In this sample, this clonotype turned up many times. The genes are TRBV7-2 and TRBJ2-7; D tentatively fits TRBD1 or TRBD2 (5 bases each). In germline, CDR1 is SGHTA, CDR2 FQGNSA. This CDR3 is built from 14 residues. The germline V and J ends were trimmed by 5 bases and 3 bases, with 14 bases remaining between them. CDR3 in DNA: TGTGCCAGCAGCAAGGGACGGCTGAACTACGAGCAGTACTTC. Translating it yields CASSKGRLNYEQYF.

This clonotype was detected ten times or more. The CDR3 loop reads CASKGQGYYEQYF. CDR3 DNA: TGTGCCAGCAAGGGACAGGGTTACTACGAGCAGTACTTC. This chain uses TRBV25-1 with TRBJ2-7; 9 bases line up with TRBD1. Unmatched junction bases numbered 4, after V lost 7 bases and J lost 3 bases. The germline gives CDR1 MGHDK, CDR2 SYGVNS. The CDR3 has 13 residues.

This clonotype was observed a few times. Written as DNA, the CDR3 is TGTGCCAGCAGCTTTAGGGGGGAAACTGAAGCTTTCTTT. It codes for CASSFRGETEAFF. This chain connects TRBV7-2 to TRBJ1-1; possible D gene TRBD1, 6 bases. In germline, CDR1 is SGHTA, CDR2 FQGNSA. Trimming cost V 3 bases and J 5 bases, with 10 bases left between them. This CDR3 is built from 13 residues.

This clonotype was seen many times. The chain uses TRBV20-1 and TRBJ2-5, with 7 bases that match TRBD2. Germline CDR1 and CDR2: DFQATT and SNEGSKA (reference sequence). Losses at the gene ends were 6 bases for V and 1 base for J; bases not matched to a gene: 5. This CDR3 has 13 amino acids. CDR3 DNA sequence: TGCAGTGCAGAGGGGACTACCCAAGAGACCCAGTACTTC. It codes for CSAEGTTQETQYF.

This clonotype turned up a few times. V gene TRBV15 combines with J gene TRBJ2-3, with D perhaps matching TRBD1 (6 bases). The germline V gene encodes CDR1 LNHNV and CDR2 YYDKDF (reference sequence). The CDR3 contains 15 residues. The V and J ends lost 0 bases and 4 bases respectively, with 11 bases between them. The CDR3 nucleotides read TGTGCCACCAGCAGAGATACAGGGAATGCAGATACGCAGTATTTT. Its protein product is CATSRDTGNADTQYF. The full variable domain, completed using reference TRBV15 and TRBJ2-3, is DAMVIQNPRYQVTQFGKPVTLSCSQTLNHNVMYWYQQKSSQAPKLLFHYYDKDFNNEADTPDNFQSRRPNTSFCFLDIRSPGLGDTAMYLCATSRDTGNADTQYFGPGTRLTVL.

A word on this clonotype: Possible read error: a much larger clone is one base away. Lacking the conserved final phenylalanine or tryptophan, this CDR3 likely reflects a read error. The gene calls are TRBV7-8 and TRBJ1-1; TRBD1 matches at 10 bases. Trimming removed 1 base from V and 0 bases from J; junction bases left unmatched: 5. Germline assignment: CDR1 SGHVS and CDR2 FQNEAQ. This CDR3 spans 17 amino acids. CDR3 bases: TGTGCCAGCAGCTTAGGGACAGGGGGTACCGTGAACACTGAAGCTTTCCTT. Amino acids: CASSLGTGGTVNTEAFL.

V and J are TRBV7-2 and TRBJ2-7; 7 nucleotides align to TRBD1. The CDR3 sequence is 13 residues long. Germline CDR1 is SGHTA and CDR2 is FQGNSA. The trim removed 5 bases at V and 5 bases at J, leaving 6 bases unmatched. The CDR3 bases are TGTGCCAGCAGCCTCGGGACAGCGGACGAGCAGTACTTC. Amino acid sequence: CASSLGTADEQYF.

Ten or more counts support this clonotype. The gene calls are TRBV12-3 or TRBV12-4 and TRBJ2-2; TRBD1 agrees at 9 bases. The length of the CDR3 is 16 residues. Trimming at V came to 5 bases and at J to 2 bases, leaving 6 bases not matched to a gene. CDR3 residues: CASSPWTGANTGELFF. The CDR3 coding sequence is TGTGCCAGCAGTCCTTGGACAGGGGCAAACACCGGGGAGCTGTTTTTT.

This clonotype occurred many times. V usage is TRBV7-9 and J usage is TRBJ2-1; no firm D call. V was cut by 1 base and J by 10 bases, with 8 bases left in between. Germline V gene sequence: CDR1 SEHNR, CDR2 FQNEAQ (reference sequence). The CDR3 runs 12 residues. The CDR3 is CASSLGRQEQFF. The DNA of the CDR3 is TGTGCCAGCAGCTTAGGAAGACAAGAGCAGTTCTTC.

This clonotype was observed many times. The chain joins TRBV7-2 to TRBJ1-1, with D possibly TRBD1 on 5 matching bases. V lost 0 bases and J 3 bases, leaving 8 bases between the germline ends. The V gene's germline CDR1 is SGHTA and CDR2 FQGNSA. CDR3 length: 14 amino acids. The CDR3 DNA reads TGTGCCAGCAGCTTAGCGGGGGGGTACACTGAAGCTTTCTTT. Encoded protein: CASSLAGGYTEAFF.

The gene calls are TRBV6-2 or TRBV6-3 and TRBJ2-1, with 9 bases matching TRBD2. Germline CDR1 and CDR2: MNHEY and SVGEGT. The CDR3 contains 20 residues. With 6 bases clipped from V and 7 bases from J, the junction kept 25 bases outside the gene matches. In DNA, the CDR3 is TGTGCCAGCAGCCCCCCCCGGCGGGAGGGCCCTCAGGCCGGACGGAATGAGCAGTTCTTC. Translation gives CASSPPRREGPQAGRNEQFF.

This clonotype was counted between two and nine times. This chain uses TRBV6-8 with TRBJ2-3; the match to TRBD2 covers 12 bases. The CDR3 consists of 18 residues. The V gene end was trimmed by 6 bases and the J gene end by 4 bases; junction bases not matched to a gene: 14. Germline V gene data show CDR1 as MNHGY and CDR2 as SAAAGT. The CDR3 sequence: CASSAIPTSGRRSDTQYF. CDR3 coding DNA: TGTGCCAGCAGCGCCATCCCTACTAGCGGGAGGAGGTCAGATACGCAGTATTTT.

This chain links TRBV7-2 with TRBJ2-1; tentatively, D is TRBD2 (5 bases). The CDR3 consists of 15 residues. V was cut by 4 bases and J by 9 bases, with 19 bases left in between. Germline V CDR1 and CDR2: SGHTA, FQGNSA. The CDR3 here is CASSSPSQYRSEQFF. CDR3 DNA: TGTGCCAGCAGCTCCCCTAGCCAATATAGGAGTGAGCAGTTCTTC.

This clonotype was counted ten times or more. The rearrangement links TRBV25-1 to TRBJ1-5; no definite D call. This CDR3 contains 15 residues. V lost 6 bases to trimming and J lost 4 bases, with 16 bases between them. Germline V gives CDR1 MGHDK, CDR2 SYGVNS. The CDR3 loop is CASRAAGRDNQPQHF. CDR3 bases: TGTGCCAGCAGAGCCGCCGGGAGAGATAATCAGCCCCAGCATTTT.

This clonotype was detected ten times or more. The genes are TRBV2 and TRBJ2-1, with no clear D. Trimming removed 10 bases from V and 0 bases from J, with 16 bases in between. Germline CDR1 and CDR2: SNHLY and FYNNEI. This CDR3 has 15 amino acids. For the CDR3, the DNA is TGTGCCACAATGGCAGGACGGAGCTCCTACAATGAGCAGTTCTTC. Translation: CATMAGRSSYNEQFF.

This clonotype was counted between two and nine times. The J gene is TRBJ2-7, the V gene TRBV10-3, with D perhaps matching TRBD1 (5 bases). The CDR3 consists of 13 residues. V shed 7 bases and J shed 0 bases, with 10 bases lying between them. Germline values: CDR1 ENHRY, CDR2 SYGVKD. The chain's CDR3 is CAIKPGNSYEQYF. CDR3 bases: TGTGCCATCAAACCAGGGAACTCCTACGAGCAGTACTTC.

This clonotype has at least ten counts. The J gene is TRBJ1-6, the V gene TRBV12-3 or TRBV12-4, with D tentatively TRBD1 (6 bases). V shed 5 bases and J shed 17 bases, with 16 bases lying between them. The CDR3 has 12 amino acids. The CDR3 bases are TGTGCCAGCAGTCACCGAGGGGGGACTTTCCACTTT. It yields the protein CASSHRGGTFHF.

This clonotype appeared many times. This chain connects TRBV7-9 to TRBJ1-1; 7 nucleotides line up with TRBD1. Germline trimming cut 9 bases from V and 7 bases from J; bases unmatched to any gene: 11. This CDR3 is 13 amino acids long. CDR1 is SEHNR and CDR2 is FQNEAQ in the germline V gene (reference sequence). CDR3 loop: CASSRGFQIEAFF. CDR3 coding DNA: TGTGCCAGTTCCAGGGGGTTCCAGATTGAAGCTTTCTTT.

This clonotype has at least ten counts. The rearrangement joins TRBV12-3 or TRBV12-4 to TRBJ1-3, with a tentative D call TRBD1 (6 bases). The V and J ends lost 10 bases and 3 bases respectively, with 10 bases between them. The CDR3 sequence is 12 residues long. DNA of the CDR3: TGTGCCACTACAGGGTATGGAAACACCATATATTTT. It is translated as CATTGYGNTIYF.

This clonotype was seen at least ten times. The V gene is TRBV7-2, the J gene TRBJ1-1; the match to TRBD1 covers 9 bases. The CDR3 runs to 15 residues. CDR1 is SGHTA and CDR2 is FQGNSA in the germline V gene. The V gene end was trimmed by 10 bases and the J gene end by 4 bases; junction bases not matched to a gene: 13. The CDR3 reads CATLPYSTGGTEAFF. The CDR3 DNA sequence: TGTGCCACCTTACCCTACTCGACAGGGGGCACTGAAGCTTTCTTT.